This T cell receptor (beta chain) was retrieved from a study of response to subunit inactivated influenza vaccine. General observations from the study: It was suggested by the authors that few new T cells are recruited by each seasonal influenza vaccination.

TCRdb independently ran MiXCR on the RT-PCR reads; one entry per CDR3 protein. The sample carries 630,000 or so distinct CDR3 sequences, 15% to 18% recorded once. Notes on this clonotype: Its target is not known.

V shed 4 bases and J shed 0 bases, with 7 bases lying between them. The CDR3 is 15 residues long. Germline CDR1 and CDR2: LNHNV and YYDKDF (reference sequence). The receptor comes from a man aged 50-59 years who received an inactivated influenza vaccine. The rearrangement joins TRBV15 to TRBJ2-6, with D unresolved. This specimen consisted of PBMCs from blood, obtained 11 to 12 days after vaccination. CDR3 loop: CATSNLRSGANVLTF. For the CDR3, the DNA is TGTGCCACCAGCAACCTTCGCTCTGGGGCCAACGTCCTGACTTTC.